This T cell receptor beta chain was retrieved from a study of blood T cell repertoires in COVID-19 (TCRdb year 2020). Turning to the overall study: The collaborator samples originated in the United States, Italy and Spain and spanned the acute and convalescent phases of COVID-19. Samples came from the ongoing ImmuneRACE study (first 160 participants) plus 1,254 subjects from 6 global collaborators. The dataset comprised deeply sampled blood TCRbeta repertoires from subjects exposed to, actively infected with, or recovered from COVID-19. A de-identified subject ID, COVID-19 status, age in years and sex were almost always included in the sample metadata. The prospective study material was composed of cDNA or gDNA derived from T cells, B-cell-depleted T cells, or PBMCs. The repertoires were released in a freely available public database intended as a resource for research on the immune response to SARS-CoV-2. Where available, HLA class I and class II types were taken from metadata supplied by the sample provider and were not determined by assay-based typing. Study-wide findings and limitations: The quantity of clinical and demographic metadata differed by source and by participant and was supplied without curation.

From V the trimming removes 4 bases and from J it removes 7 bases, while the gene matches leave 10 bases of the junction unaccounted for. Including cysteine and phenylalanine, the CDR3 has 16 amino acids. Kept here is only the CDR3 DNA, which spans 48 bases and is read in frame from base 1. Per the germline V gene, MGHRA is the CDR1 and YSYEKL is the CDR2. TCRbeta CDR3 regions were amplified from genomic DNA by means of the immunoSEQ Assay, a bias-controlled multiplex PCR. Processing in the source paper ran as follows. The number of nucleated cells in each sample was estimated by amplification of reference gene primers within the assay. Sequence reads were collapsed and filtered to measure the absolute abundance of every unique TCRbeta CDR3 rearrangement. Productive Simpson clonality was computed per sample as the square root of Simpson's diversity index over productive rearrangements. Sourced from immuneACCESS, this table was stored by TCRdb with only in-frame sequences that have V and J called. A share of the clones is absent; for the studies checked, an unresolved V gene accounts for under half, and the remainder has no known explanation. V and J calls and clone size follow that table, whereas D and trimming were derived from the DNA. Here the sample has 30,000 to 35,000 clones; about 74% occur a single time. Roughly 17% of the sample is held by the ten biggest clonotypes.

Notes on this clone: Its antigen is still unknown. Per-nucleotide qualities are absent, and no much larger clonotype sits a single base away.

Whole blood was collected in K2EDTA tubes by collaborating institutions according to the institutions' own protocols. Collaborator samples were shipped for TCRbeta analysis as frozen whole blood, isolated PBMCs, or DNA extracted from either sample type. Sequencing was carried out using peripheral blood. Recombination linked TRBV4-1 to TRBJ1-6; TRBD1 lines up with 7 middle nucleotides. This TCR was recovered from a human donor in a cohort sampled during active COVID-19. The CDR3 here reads CASSRLWRTGNSPLHF. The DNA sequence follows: TGCGCCAGCAGCCGCTTATGGAGGACAGGCAATTCACCCCTCCACTTT.